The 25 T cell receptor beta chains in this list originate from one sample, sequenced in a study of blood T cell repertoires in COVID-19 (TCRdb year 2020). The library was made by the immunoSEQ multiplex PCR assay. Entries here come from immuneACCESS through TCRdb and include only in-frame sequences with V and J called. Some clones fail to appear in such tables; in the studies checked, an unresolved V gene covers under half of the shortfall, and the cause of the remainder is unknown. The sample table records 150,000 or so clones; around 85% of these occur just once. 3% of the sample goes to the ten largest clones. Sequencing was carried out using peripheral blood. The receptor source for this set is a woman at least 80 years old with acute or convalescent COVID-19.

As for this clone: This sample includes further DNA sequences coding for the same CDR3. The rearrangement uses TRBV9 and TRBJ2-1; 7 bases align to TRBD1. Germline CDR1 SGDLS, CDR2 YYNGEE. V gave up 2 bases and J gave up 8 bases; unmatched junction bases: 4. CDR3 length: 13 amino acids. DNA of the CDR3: TGTGCCAGCAGCGTCCAAGGGGGCGATGAGCAGTTCTTC. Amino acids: CASSVQGGDEQFF.

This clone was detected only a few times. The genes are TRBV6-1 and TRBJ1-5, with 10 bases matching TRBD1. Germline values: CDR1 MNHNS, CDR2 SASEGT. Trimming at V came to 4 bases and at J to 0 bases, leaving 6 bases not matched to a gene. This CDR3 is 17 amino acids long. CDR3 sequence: CASSGQGADYSNQPQHF. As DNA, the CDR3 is TGTGCCAGCAGTGGACAGGGGGCGGACTATAGCAATCAGCCCCAGCATTTT.

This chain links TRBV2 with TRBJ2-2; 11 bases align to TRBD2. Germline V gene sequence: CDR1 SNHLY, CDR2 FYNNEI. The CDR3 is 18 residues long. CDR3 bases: TGTGCTGTGGGGGTAGCCCTAGCGGGGGGCCGGAACACCGGGGAGCTGTTTTTT. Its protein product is CAVGVALAGGRNTGELFF.

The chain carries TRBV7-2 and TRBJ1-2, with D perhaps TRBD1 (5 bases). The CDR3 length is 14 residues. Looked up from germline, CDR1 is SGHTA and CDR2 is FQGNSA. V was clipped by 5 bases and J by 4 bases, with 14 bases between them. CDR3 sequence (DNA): TGTGCCAGCAGCCTACTCCAGGGAGGCTATGGCTACACCTTC. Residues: CASSLLQGGYGYTF.

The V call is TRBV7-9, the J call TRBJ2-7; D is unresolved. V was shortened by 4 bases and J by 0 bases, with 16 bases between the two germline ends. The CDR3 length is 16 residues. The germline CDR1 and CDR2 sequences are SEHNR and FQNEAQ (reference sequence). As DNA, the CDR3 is TGTGCCAGCAGCTCCGACACGTATATAGGCTCCTACGAGCAGTACTTC. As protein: CASSSDTYIGSYEQYF.

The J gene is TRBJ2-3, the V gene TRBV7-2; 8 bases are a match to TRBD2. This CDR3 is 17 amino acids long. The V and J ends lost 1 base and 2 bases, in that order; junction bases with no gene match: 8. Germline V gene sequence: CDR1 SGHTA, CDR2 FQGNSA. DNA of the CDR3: TGTGCCAGCAGCTTAGTTTCGGGCGGGGGGTCCACAGATACGCAGTATTTT. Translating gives CASSLVSGGGSTDTQYF.

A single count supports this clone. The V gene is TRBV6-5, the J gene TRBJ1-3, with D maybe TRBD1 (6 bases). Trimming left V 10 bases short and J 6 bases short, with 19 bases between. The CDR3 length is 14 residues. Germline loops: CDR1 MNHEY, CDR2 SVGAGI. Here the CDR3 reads CATYHRQVLNTIYF. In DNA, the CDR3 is TGTGCCACCTACCACCGACAGGTTTTAAACACCATATATTTT.

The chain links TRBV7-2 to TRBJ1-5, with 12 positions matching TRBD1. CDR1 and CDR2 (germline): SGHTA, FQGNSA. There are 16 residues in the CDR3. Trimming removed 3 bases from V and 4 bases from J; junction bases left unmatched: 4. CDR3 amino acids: CASSLGQGAANQPQHF. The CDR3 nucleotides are TGTGCCAGCAGCTTGGGACAGGGGGCGGCAAATCAGCCCCAGCATTTT.

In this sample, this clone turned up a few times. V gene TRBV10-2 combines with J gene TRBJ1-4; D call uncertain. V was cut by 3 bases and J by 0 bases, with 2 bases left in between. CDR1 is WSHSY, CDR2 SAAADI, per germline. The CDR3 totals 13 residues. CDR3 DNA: TGCGCCAGCAGTGACGCAACTAATGAAAAACTGTTTTTT. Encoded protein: CASSDATNEKLFF.

DNA of the CDR3: TGCGCCAGCAGTCAGCAACCGGGAGGCGTGGGGGAGACCCAGTACTTC. Translating it yields CASSQQPGGVGETQYF. V and J are TRBV5-1 and TRBJ2-5; 7 nucleotides line up with TRBD2. Germline lookup yields CDR1 SGHRS and CDR2 YFSETQ. V shed 5 bases, J shed 5 bases, and the junction held 15 bases outside the gene matches. This CDR3 contains 16 residues.

The CDR3 spells CASTPGTGRPISYEQYF. The CDR3 nucleotides are TGCGCCAGCACACCCGGGACAGGTCGCCCAATTTCCTACGAGCAGTACTTC. The chain links TRBV5-1 to TRBJ2-7; 8 bases agree with TRBD1. With 6 bases clipped from V and 1 base from J, the junction kept 15 bases outside the gene matches. Looked up from germline, CDR1 is SGHRS and CDR2 is YFSETQ. The CDR3 spans 17 residues.

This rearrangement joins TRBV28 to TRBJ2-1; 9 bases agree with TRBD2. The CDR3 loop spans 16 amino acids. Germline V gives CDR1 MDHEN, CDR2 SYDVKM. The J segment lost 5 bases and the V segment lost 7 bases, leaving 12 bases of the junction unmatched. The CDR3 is CASNEAGGLGDNEQFF. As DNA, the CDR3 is TGTGCCAGCAATGAGGCGGGGGGGCTGGGGGACAATGAGCAGTTCTTC.

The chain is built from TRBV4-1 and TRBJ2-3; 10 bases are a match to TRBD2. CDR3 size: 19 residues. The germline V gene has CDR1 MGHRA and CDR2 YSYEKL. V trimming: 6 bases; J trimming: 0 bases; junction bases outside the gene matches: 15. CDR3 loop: CASSTSSGGVGVSTDTQYF. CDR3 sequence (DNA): TGCGCCAGCAGTACGTCTAGCGGGGGCGTCGGGGTCAGCACAGATACGCAGTATTTT.

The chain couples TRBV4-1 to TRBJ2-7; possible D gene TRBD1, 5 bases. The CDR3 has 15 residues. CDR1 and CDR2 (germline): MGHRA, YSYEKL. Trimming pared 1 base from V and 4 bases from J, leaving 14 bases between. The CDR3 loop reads CASSQVLTGDYEQYF. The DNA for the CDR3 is TGCGCCAGCAGCCAAGTTCTTACAGGCGATTACGAGCAGTACTTC.

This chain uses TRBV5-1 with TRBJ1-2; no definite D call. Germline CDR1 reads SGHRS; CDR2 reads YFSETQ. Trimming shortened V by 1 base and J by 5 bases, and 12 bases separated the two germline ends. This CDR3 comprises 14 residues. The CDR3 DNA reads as TGCGCCAGCAGCTTGTATGGGGAGGCGTATGGCTACACCTTC. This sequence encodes CASSLYGEAYGYTF.

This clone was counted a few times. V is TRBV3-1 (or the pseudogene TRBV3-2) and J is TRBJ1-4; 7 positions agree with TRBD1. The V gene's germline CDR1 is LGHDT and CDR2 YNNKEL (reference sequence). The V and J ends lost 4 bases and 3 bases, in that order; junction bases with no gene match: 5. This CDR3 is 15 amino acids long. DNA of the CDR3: TGTGCCAGCAGCCTTCGACAGGGCTCTAATGAAAAACTGTTTTTT. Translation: CASSLRQGSNEKLFF.

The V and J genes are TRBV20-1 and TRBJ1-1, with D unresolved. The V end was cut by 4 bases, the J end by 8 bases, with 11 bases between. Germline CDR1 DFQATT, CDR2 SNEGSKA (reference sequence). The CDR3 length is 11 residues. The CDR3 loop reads CSAKDGVEAFF. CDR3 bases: TGCAGTGCTAAAGACGGGGTGGAAGCTTTCTTT.

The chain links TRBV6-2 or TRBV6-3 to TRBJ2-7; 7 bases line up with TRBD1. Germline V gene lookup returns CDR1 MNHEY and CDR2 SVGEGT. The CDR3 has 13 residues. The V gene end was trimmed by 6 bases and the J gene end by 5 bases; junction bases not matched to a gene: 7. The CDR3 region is CASSSGQVDEQYF. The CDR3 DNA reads TGTGCCAGCAGCTCTGGACAGGTGGACGAGCAGTACTTC.

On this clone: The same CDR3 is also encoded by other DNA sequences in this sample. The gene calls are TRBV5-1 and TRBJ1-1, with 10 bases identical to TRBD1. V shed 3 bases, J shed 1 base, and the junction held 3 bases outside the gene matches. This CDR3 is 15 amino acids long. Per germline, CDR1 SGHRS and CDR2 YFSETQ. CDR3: CASSSGTGANTEAFF. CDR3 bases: TGCGCCAGCAGCTCAGGGACAGGGGCGAACACTGAAGCTTTCTTT.

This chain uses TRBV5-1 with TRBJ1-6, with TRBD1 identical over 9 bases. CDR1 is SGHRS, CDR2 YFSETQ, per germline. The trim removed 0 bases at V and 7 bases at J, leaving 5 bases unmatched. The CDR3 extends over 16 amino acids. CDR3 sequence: CASSLGGQGKNSPLHF. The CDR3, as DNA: TGCGCCAGCAGCTTGGGAGGACAGGGGAAGAATTCACCCCTCCACTTT.

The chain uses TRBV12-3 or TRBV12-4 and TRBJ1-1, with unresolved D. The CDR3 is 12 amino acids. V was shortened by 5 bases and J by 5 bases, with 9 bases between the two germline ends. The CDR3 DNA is TGTGCCAGCAGTGACGGGTGGACTGAAGCTTTCTTT. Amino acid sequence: CASSDGWTEAFF.

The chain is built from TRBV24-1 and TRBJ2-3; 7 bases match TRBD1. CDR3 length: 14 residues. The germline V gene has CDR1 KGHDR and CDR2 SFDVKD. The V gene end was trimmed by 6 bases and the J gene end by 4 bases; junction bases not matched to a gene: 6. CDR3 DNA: TGTGCCACCAGTACAACCCAGGGGGCAGATACGCAGTATTTT. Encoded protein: CATSTTQGADTQYF.

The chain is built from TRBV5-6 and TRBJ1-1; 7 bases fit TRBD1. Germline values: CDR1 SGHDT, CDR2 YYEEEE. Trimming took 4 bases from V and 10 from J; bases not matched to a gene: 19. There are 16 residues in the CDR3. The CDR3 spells CASSPRQGRAGRRAFF. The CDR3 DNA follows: TGTGCCAGCAGCCCGCGACAGGGACGGGCGGGGAGGAGAGCTTTCTTT. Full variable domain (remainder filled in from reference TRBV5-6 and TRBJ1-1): DAGVTQSPTHLIKTRGQQVTLRCSPKSGHDTVSWYQQALGQGPQFIFQYYEEEERQRGNFPDRFSGHQFPNYSSELNVNALLLGDSALYLCASSPRQGRAGRRAFFGQGTRLTVV.

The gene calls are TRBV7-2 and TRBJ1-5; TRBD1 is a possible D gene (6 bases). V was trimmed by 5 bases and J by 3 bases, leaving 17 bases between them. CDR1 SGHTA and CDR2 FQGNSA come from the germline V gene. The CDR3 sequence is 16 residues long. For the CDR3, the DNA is TGTGCCAGCAGCCTAACCCCAGGACAGCCCAATCAGCCCCAGCATTTT. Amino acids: CASSLTPGQPNQPQHF.

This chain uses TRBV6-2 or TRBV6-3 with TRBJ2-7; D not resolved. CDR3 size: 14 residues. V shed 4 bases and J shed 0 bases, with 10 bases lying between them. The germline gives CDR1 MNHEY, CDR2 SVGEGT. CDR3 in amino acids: CASSLGGSSYEQYF. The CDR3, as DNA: TGTGCCAGCAGTTTAGGCGGAAGCTCCTACGAGCAGTACTTC.